The TCR beta chain under discussion was sequenced for a study of blood T cells in healthy people across ages. Germline V lookup: CDR1 DFQATT, CDR2 SNEGSKA (reference sequence). CDR3 length: 17 amino acids. Turning to this clonotype: At one boundary the junction diverges from the germline segment, which might be a read error.

Alongside a J-beta primer mix, a sample-barcoded 5' primer served in a second PCR lasting roughly 7 to 11 cycles. One entry per CDR3 protein results from TCRdb running MiXCR on the 5' RACE reads. The table includes about 830,000 distinct CDR3 sequences, 58% detected once. Sequencing used blood. V and J are TRBV20-1 and TRBJ1-2, with D maybe TRBD1 (5 bases). The source of this sequence is a man aged 25 to 45 in good health. The CDR3 loop is CSASLGALSSTNYGHTF. In DNA form, the CDR3 reads TGCAGTGCTAGCCTAGGGGCCCTTTCCTCCACTAACTATGGCCACACCTTC.